These T cell receptor beta chains were read from a single sample in a study of CD8 T cells in acute hepatitis C reinfection. Clones were sequenced by immunoSEQ multiplex PCR, and TCRdb holds only the in-frame ones, with some missing. The sample holds approximately 41,000 clones, around nine tenths seen once. The source material was naive CD8+ T cells from PBMCs. The receptors shown here come from a man in his thirties or forties with chronic hepatitis C. Each CDR3 is given with its conserved first and last residue. Each record gives: V gene, D gene, clone size, J gene, CDR3 DNA, CDR3 protein. A D gene is named only where the DNA matches it firmly. A row's size may be missing; if present it is once, few, many or a size class.

TRBV6-6,.,.,TRBJ2-5,TGTGCCAGCAGTTACTCGCAGCGGTCCCAAGAGACCCAGTACTTC,CASSYSQRSQETQYF
TRBV4-1,TRBD2,once,TRBJ2-2,TGCGCCAGCAGCCAAGAGATCCCACTAGCGGGAGTTTACACCGGGGAGCTGTTTTTT,CASSQEIPLAGVYTGELFF
TRBV5-5,.,.,TRBJ2-7,TGTGCCAGCAGCTCCACCGGCAGCCCTAAGGAGCAGTACTTC,CASSSTGSPKEQYF
TRBV7-3,TRBD2,.,TRBJ2-3,TGTGCCAGCAGCTTACTCGGGGGGTCCACAGATACGCAGTATTTT,CASSLLGGSTDTQYF
TRBV7-9,.,.,TRBJ2-7,TGTGCCAGCAGCTTAGCGGGGACGACTGGACTCTACGAGCAGTACTTC,CASSLAGTTGLYEQYF
TRBV6-4,TRBD1,.,TRBJ1-2,TGTGCCAGCAGTGACTCGACAGGGGGCACCTATGGCTACACCTTC,CASSDSTGGTYGYTF
TRBV11-2,.,.,TRBJ2-1,TGTGCCAGCAGACTTTTTAAAACCTCCTACAATGAGCAGTTCTTC,CASRLFKTSYNEQFF
TRBV2,.,.,TRBJ2-1,TGTGCCAGCAGCGACGGCTCCCGTAAGCAGTTCTTC,CASSDGSRKQFF
TRBV4-3,TRBD1,.,TRBJ1-3,TGCGCCAGCAGCCAAGATTACAGGGGGTCTGGAAACACCATATATTTT,CASSQDYRGSGNTIYF
TRBV5-6,.,.,TRBJ1-2,TGTGCCAGCAGCCCCCCTGCTGGACAGCTGGGGGGCTACACCTTC,CASSPPAGQLGGYTF
TRBV7-9,.,.,TRBJ1-1,TGTGCCAGCAGCAACAGCCGGGTTCTCGAAGCTTTCTTT,CASSNSRVLEAFF
TRBV4-1,.,.,TRBJ2-1,TGCGCCAGCAGCCAAGACCCCTGGGCGCAGTTCTTC,CASSQDPWAQFF
TRBV27,TRBD1,.,TRBJ1-5,TGTGCCAGCAGTGCCCTAGGGGGCTCGGGCAATCAGCCCCAGCATTTT,CASSALGGSGNQPQHF
TRBV10-2,TRBD2,few,TRBJ2-1,TGCGCCAGCAGTGAAGTATCTAGCGGGAGCTTCTACAATGAGCAGTTCTTC,CASSEVSSGSFYNEQFF
TRBV5-4,.,few,TRBJ1-1,TGTGCCAGCAGTCCCGGGGAGGACACTGAAGCTTTCTTT,CASSPGEDTEAFF
TRBV11-2,TRBD2,.,TRBJ2-3,TGTGCCAGCAGCTTAGTCCCTAGCGGAGACTATAGCACAGATACGCAGTATTTT,CASSLVPSGDYSTDTQYF
TRBV29-1,.,.,TRBJ2-2,TGCAGCGTTTTAGGTATGGGGGCGATTCCGAACACCGGGGAGCTGTTTTTT,CSVLGMGAIPNTGELFF
TRBV4-1,.,.,TRBJ1-2,TGCGCCAGCAGCCCGAAATCAGGGACCTATGGCTACACCTTC,CASSPKSGTYGYTF
TRBV7-2,TRBD1,.,TRBJ1-1,TGTGCCAGCAGCTTAGGGGCAGGGGGGAACACTGAAGCTTTCTTT,CASSLGAGGNTEAFF
TRBV7-6,.,.,TRBJ1-1,TGTGCCAGCAGCTTAGGTATGGGGGTCCCTGAAGCTTTCTTT,CASSLGMGVPEAFF
TRBV15,.,few,TRBJ1-1,TGTGCCACCAGCAGGCGGCTGGGGAACACTGAAGCTTTCTTT,CATSRRLGNTEAFF
TRBV29-1,TRBD1,.,TRBJ2-7,TGCAGCGTCGCCGGGACAGGAGGGGATTACGAGCAGTACTTC,CSVAGTGGDYEQYF
TRBV7-9,.,.,TRBJ2-2,TGTGCCAGCAGCTTAATAGAACGCACCGGGGAGCTGTTTTTT,CASSLIERTGELFF
TRBV30,TRBD1,once,TRBJ2-7,TGTGCCTGGAGCACCGGGACAGGCGGACCCTACGAGCAGTACTTC,CAWSTGTGGPYEQYF
TRBV11-2,.,.,TRBJ1-2,TGTGCCAGCAGCCCCATACGACATCGAAAAGGCTATGGCTACACCTTC,CASSPIRHRKGYGYTF
TRBV6-1,TRBD2,.,TRBJ2-3,TGTGCCAGCAGTCCTAAGGCACCGGGGGGAGATACGCAGTATTTT,CASSPKAPGGDTQYF
TRBV7-9,.,once,TRBJ2-7,TGTGCCAGCAGCCTAAACAGGCCCTACGAGCAGTACTTC,CASSLNRPYEQYF
TRBV28,.,.,TRBJ1-5,TGTGCCAGCAGTTTAAGAGAACAGTCACACAAGCAGCCCCAGCATTTT,CASSLREQSHKQPQHF
TRBV4-2,TRBD2,.,TRBJ2-7,TGTGCCAGCAGCGAGGAGGTGGGACTAGCGGGAGAGAGGTCCTACGAGCAGTACTTC,CASSEEVGLAGERSYEQYF
TRBV25-1,.,.,TRBJ2-7,TGTGCCAGCAGTGAATTCCAGGAGACTTACGAGCAGTACTTC,CASSEFQETYEQYF
TRBV5-1,.,once,TRBJ2-1,TGCGCCAGCAGGTTGACCGGCCCTGATTACAATGAGCAGTTCTTC,CASRLTGPDYNEQFF
TRBV11-2,TRBD2,.,TRBJ2-1,TGTGCCTCCCAAGAGGGTTGGCGGGAGCTAGACAATGAGCAGTTCTTC,CASQEGWRELDNEQFF
TRBV11-2,.,.,TRBJ1-1,TGTGCCAGCAGCTTAGTTCGCACAGCTGAAGCTTTCTTT,CASSLVRTAEAFF
TRBV5-4,TRBD2,.,TRBJ2-5,TGTGCCAGCAGCCCCTTCGGACTAGCGGGAGGGGAAGAGACCCAGTACTTC,CASSPFGLAGGEETQYF
TRBV7-9,.,once,TRBJ1-5,TGTGCCAGCAGCCCCGGGCTCAGCAATCAGCCCCAGCATTTT,CASSPGLSNQPQHF
TRBV7-6,.,.,TRBJ2-4,TGTGCCAGCAGCTTTGGCATTCAGTACTTC,CASSFGIQYF
TRBV5-1,.,.,TRBJ2-7,TGCGCCAGCAGCTTGTGGTCGGACACCTACGAGCAGTACTTC,CASSLWSDTYEQYF
TRBV5-4,.,.,TRBJ1-1,TGTGCCAGCAGCTTGGTGGGGTTCGGACAGCCGTTGAACACTGAAGCTTTCTTT,CASSLVGFGQPLNTEAFF
TRBV11-1,TRBD2,.,TRBJ2-5,TGTGCCAGCAGCGTGACTAGCGGGGTTGGGTTGAGAGAGACCCAGTACTTC,CASSVTSGVGLRETQYF
TRBV4-1,.,.,TRBJ1-1,TGCGCCAGCAGCCAAAGAATGCCGTCGACTGAAGCTTTCTTT,CASSQRMPSTEAFF
TRBV19,.,.,TRBJ1-2,TGTGCCAGTAGTAAAACCGAGGACCGGCGAGGCTATGGCTACACCTTC,CASSKTEDRRGYGYTF
TRBV7-9,TRBD2,.,TRBJ2-1,TGTGCCAGCAGCTCGGGACTAGAATGGTATGAGCAGTTCTTC,CASSSGLEWYEQFF
TRBV28,.,.,TRBJ1-1,TGTGCCAGCAGTTTCACGACCGACGGAGACATGAACACTGAAGCTTTCTTT,CASSFTTDGDMNTEAFF